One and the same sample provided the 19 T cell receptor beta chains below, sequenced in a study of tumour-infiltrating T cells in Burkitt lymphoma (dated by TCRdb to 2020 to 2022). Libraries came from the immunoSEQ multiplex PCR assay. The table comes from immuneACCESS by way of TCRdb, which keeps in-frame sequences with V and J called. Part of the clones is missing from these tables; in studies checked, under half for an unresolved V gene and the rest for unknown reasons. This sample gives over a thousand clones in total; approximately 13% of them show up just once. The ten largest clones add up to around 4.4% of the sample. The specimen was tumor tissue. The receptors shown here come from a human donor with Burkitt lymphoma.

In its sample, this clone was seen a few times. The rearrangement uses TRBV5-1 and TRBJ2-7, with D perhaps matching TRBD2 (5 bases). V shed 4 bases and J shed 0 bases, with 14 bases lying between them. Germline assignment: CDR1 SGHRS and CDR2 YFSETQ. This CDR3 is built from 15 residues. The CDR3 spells CASSREGGGSYEQYF. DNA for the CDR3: TGCGCCAGCAGCCGCGAAGGCGGAGGCTCCTACGAGCAGTACTTC. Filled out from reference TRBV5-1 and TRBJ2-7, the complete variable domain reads KAGVTQTPRYLIKTRGQQVTLSCSPISGHRSVSWYQQTPGQGLQFLFEYFSETQRNKGNFPGRFSGRQFSNSRSEMNVSTLELGDSALYLCASSREGGGSYEQYFGPGTRLTVT.

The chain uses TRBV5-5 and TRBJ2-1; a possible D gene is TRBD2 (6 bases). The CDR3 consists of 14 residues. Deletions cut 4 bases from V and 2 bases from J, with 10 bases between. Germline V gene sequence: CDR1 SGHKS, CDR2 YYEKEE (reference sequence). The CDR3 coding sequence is TGTGCCAGCAGCGTAAGGACTACCTACAATGAGCAGTTCTTC. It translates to CASSVRTTYNEQFF.

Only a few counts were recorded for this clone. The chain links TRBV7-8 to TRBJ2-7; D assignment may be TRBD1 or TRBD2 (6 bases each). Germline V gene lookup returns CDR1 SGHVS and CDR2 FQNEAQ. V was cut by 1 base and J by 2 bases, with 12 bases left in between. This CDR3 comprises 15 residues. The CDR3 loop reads CASSLVGGFTYEQYF. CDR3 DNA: TGTGCCAGCAGCTTAGTCGGGGGCTTCACCTACGAGCAGTACTTC.

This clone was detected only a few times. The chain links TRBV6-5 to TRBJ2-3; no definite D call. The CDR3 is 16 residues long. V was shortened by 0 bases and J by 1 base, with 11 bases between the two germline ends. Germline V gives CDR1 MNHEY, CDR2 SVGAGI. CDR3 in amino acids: CASSYSNFGGTDTQYF. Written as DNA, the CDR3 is TGTGCCAGCAGTTACTCTAATTTTGGCGGCACAGATACGCAGTATTTT.

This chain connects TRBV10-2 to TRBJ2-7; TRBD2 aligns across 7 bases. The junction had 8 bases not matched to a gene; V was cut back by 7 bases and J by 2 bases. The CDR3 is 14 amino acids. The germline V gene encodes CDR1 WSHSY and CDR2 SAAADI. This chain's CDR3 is CASKRSGMAYEQYF. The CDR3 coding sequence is TGCGCCAGCAAGAGGAGCGGGATGGCCTACGAGCAGTACTTC.

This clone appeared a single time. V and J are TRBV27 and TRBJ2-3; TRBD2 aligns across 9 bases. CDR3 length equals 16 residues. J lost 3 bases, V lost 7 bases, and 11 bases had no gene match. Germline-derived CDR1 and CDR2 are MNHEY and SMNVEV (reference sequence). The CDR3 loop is CASMRSGRRGTDTQYF. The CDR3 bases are TGTGCCAGCATGCGCAGCGGGAGGCGGGGAACAGATACGCAGTATTTT.

CDR3 amino acids: CASSQLAGVNEQFF. The CDR3 DNA reads as TGTGCCAGCAGCCAACTAGCGGGAGTCAATGAGCAGTTCTTC. J is TRBJ2-1 and V is TRBV14, with 10 positions matching TRBD2. The CDR3 extends over 14 amino acids. CDR1 is SGHDN and CDR2 is FVKESK in the germline V gene. Trimming cost V 2 bases and J 6 bases; bases outside gene matches: 1.

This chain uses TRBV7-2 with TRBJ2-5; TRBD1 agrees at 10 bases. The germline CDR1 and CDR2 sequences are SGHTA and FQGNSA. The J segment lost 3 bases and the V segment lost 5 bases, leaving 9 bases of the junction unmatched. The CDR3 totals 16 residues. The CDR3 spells CASSPTTGGREETQYF. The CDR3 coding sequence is TGTGCCAGCAGCCCAACGACAGGGGGCAGGGAAGAGACCCAGTACTTC.

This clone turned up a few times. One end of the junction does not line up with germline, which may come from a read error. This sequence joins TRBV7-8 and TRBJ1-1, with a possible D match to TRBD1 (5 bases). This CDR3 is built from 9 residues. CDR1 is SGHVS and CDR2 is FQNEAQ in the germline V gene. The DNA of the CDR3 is TGTGCCAGCAGTCCCGGGACTCTCTTT. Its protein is CASSPGTLF.

CDR3 DNA sequence: TGTGCCAGCTCACCACCATCGGGAGGGGGCGAGACCCAGTACTTC. Its protein is CASSPPSGGGETQYF. The chain joins TRBV18 to TRBJ2-5; D may be TRBD2 (8 bases). V was trimmed by 0 bases and J by 5 bases, leaving 13 bases between them. The CDR3 covers 15 residues. Germline values: CDR1 KGHSH, CDR2 LQKENI.

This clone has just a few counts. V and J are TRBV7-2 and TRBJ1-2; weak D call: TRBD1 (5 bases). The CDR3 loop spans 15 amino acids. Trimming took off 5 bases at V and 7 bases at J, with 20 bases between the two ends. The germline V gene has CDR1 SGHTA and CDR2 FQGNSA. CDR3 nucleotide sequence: TGTGCCAGCAGCCCACAGTTCGGGACGTACAGTGGCTACACCTTC. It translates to CASSPQFGTYSGYTF.

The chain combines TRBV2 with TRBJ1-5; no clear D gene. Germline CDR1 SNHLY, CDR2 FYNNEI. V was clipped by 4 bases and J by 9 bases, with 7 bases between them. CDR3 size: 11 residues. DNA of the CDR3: TGTGCCAGCAGTGGTTCAGGGCCCCAGCATTTT. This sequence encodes CASSGSGPQHF.

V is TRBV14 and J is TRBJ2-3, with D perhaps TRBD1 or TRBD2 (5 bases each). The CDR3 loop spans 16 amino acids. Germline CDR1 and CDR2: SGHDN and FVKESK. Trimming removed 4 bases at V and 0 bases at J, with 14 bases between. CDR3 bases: TGTGCCAGCAGCCCTCGAGGGGCAGGGAGCACAGATACGCAGTATTTT. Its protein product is CASSPRGAGSTDTQYF. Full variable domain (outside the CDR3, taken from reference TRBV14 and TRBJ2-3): EAGVTQFPSHSVIEKGQTVTLRCDPISGHDNLYWYRRVMGKEIKFLLHFVKESKQDESGMPNNRFLAERTGGTYSTLKVQPAELEDSGVYFCASSPRGAGSTDTQYFGPGTRLTVL.

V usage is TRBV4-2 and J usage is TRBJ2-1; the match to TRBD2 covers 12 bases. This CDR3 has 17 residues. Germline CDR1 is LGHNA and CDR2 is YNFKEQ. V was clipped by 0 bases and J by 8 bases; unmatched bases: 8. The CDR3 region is CASSQDWLAGGPHEQFF. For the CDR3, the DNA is TGTGCCAGCAGCCAAGATTGGCTAGCGGGGGGGCCGCATGAGCAGTTCTTC.

For the CDR3, the DNA is TGTGCCAGCAGCCCCCTCGCGGGTTCCTACAATGAGCAGTTCTTC. It is translated as CASSPLAGSYNEQFF. V and J are TRBV7-9 and TRBJ2-1; a weak D match, TRBD2 (5 bases). Trimming pared 5 bases from V and 1 base from J, leaving 12 bases between. Per germline, CDR1 SEHNR and CDR2 FQNEAQ (reference sequence). This CDR3 has 15 residues.

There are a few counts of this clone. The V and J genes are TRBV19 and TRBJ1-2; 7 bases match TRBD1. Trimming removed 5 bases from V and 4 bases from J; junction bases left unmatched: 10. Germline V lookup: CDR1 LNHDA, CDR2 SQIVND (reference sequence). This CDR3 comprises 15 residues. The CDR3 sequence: CASSARDSAFYGYTF. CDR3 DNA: TGTGCCAGTAGTGCTCGGGACAGCGCCTTCTATGGCTACACCTTC.

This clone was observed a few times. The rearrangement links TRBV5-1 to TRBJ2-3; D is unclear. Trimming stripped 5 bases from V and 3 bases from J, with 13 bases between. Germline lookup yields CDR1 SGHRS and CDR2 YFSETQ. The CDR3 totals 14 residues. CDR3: CASRGGSVTDTQYF. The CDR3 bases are TGCGCCAGCAGGGGTGGGTCTGTTACAGATACGCAGTATTTT.

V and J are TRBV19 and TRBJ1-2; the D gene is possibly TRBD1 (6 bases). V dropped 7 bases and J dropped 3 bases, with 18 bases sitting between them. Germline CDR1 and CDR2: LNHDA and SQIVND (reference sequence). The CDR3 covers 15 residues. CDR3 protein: CASNPSTGGDYGYTF. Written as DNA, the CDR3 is TGTGCCAGTAACCCCAGCACCGGGGGCGACTATGGCTACACCTTC.

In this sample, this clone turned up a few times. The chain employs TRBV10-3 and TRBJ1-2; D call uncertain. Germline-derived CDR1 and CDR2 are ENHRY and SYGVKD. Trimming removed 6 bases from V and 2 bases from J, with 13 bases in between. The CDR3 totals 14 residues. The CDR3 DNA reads TGTGCCATCAGGGCATGGGGTACGAACTATGGCTACACCTTC. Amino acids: CAIRAWGTNYGYTF.